This record concerns one T cell receptor (beta chain) sequence. While infection was still active, Seattle patients were enrolled and then followed longitudinally. Trimming shortened V by 0 bases and J by 8 bases, and 13 bases separated the two germline ends. Germline V gene data show CDR1 as GTSNPN and CDR2 as SVGIG (reference sequence). There are 13 residues in the CDR3. How the authors handled the data: Estimation of nucleated cell counts was performed using reference gene primer amplification. This table comes from immunoSEQ multiplex PCR, and its TCRdb copy is limited to in-frame clones, with some not included. V and J calls and clone size follow that table, whereas D and trimming were derived from the DNA. This sample yields 300,000 to 350,000 clones, of which approximately 87% are seen a single time; less than 3.5% belongs to the top ten. This sample was included in a study of blood T cell repertoires in COVID-19. Looking at the study overall: Acute and convalescent COVID-19 specimens originated in the United States, Italy and Spain. The analysed material was cDNA or gDNA that came from T cells, B-cell-depleted T cells, or PBMCs.

The source is a woman younger than 45 with COVID-19, enrolled during active disease. The chain employs TRBV30 and TRBJ1-2; maybe TRBD1 (6 bases). Material: peripheral blood. As DNA, the CDR3 is TGTGCCTGGAGTGTAATCCAGGGGTTGGGCTACACCTTC. As protein: CAWSVIQGLGYTF.